These 21 T cell receptor beta chains share one sample of origin, sequenced in a study of cytomegalovirus exposure and HLA in healthy donors. The primer mix had 60 Vbeta and 13 Jbeta primers. Produced via immunoSEQ multiplex PCR; TCRdb's table is partial and in-frame only. Its listing shows 65,000 to 95,000 clones. Material for sequencing was PBMCs. The receptors stem from a female donor in good health and CMV-seropositive.

The chain uses TRBV4-2 and TRBJ2-7, with TRBD2 identical over 9 bases. CDR1 LGHNA and CDR2 YNFKEQ come from the germline V gene. V lost 0 bases, J lost 2 bases, and 8 bases stayed unmatched. The CDR3 spans 17 residues. CDR3 residues: CASSQEVRGLAAYEQYF. CDR3 DNA sequence: TGTGCCAGCAGCCAAGAGGTCCGGGGACTAGCAGCCTACGAGCAGTACTTC.

The chain combines TRBV5-1 with TRBJ2-3; perhaps TRBD2 as D (6 bases). The CDR3 has 15 amino acids. Germline-derived CDR1 and CDR2 are SGHRS and YFSETQ. The V and J ends lost 2 bases and 2 bases respectively, with 12 bases between them. CDR3 sequence reads: CASSFGLPLTDTQYF. The CDR3 DNA is TGCGCCAGCAGCTTTGGACTACCCCTCACAGATACGCAGTATTTT.

The CDR3 spells CASSQDVNRETQYF. CDR3 nucleotides: TGCGCCAGCAGCCAAGATGTTAACAGGGAGACGCAGTATTTT. The chain carries TRBV4-1 and TRBJ2-3, with a possible D match to TRBD1 (6 bases). V was shortened by 0 bases and J by 9 bases, with 13 bases between the two germline ends. CDR3 length: 14 amino acids. CDR1 and CDR2 from the germline V gene are MGHRA and YSYEKL.

V usage is TRBV28 and J usage is TRBJ2-3, with TRBD2 matching over 9 bases. The CDR3 contains 15 residues. After removal of 4 bases from V and 2 bases from J, the junction contained 4 bases not matched to a gene. Germline values: CDR1 MDHEN, CDR2 SYDVKM. The CDR3: CASSSAGGPTDTQYF. In DNA, the CDR3 is TGTGCCAGCAGTTCAGCGGGGGGACCCACAGATACGCAGTATTTT.

The J gene is TRBJ1-1, the V gene TRBV27, with no clear D. This CDR3 region has 14 residues. Germline lookup yields CDR1 MNHEY and CDR2 SMNVEV (reference sequence). Trimming took 1 base from V and 1 from J, leaving 7 bases between them. The CDR3: CASSLLAKNTEAFF. For the CDR3, the DNA is TGTGCCAGCAGTTTATTGGCCAAGAACACTGAAGCTTTCTTT.

The V call is TRBV27, the J call TRBJ1-5; D is ambiguous. The ends were cut back, 2 bases at V and 6 bases at J, with 8 bases in the middle. The CDR3 has 13 amino acids. CDR1 and CDR2 (germline): MNHEY, SMNVEV (reference sequence). CDR3 in DNA: TGTGCCAGCAGTTTAGAGGGAAGTCAGCCCCAGCATTTT. Amino acids: CASSLEGSQPQHF.

The chain joins TRBV6-5 to TRBJ1-1, with no clear D. The V and J ends lost 2 bases and 5 bases respectively, with 9 bases between them. The germline CDR1 and CDR2 sequences are MNHEY and SVGAGI. The CDR3 is 13 residues long. CDR3 DNA sequence: TGTGCCAGCAGTTACAGGAGGGTAACTGAAGCTTTCTTT. The encoded protein is CASSYRRVTEAFF.

CDR3 sequence reads: CASSSSRGKLDEQFF. The CDR3 nucleotides read TGTGCCAGCAGCTCCTCAAGGGGAAAACTCGATGAGCAGTTCTTC. This sequence joins TRBV7-9 and TRBJ2-1, with D possibly being TRBD1 (5 bases). V dropped 4 bases and J dropped 8 bases, with 18 bases sitting between them. This CDR3 is built from 15 residues. Germline CDR1 reads SEHNR; CDR2 reads FQNEAQ (reference sequence).

The chain links TRBV7-6 to TRBJ2-5; D is possibly TRBD1 (5 bases). The CDR3 consists of 13 residues. Trimming removed 3 bases from V and 1 base from J, with 6 bases in between. Germline loops: CDR1 SGHVS, CDR2 FNYEAQ. The CDR3 spells CASSLGPQETQYF. The CDR3 bases are TGTGCCAGCAGCTTGGGGCCCCAAGAGACCCAGTACTTC.

This chain uses TRBV27 with TRBJ1-2, with D tentatively TRBD1 (5 bases). V lost 7 bases, J lost 4 bases, and 19 bases lay in between. The CDR3 has 15 residues. Germline CDR1 MNHEY, CDR2 SMNVEV (reference sequence). As DNA, the CDR3 is TGTGCCAGCAAGTTAACCCCCGAACAGGTCTATGGCTACACCTTC. It translates to CASKLTPEQVYGYTF.

The chain links TRBV7-2 to TRBJ1-6; D perhaps matches TRBD1 (6 bases). Germline CDR1 is SGHTA and CDR2 is FQGNSA. Trimming left V 6 bases short and J 7 bases short, with 10 bases between. The CDR3 is 13 residues long. The CDR3: CASSPTGNSPLHF. CDR3 sequence (DNA): TGTGCCAGCAGTCCAACAGGGAATTCACCCCTCCACTTT.

J is TRBJ2-5 and V is TRBV29-1; possible D gene TRBD1, 5 bases. The CDR3 extends over 13 amino acids. The germline CDR1 and CDR2 sequences are SQVTM and ANQGSEA. V dropped 7 bases and J dropped 5 bases, with 17 bases sitting between them. DNA for the CDR3: TGCAGCGCGAACCCCCAGGGTGGGGAGACCCAGTACTTC. As protein: CSANPQGGETQYF. Full variable domain (missing parts from reference TRBV29-1 and TRBJ2-5): SAVISQKPSRDICQRGTSLTIQCQVDSQVTMMFWYRQQPGQSLTLIATANQGSEATYESGFVIDKFPISRPNLTFSTLTVSNMSPEDSSIYLCSANPQGGETQYFGPGTRLLVL.

This sequence joins TRBV19 and TRBJ2-4, with TRBD2 matching over 13 bases. This CDR3 has 18 amino acids. V was clipped by 4 bases and J by 5 bases; unmatched bases: 11. Per the germline V gene, CDR1 is LNHDA and CDR2 is SQIVND (reference sequence). The DNA of the CDR3 is TGTGCCAGTAGTAGACTAGCGGGAGGTGGAGGGTCAGAAAACATTCAGTACTTC. Its protein is CASSRLAGGGGSENIQYF. The full variable domain, with the rest looked up from reference TRBV19 and TRBJ2-4, is DGGITQSPKYLFRKEGQNVTLSCEQNLNHDAMYWYRQDPGQGLRLIYYSQIVNDFQKGDIAEGYSVSREKKESFPLTVTSAQKNPTAFYLCASSRLAGGGGSENIQYFGAGTRLSVL.

CDR3 nucleotide sequence: TGTGCCAGCAGCGCCGGGACAGGGGTCTACGAGCAGTACTTC. This encodes CASSAGTGVYEQYF. The genes are TRBV9 and TRBJ2-7; 10 bases match TRBD1. The CDR3 contains 14 residues. Trimming cost V 3 bases and J 3 bases; bases outside gene matches: 3. Germline V CDR1 and CDR2: SGDLS, YYNGEE.

V is TRBV5-1 and J is TRBJ2-3; D is unclear. The V gene lost 0 bases and the J gene lost 0 bases, with 5 bases spanning the gap. Germline loops: CDR1 SGHRS, CDR2 YFSETQ. There are 14 residues in the CDR3. The CDR3 region has the DNA TGCGCCAGCAGCTTGGACTCTAGCACAGATACGCAGTATTTT. Translating it yields CASSLDSSTDTQYF.

The chain combines TRBV11-2 with TRBJ1-1; D call uncertain. Trimming took off 3 bases at V and 3 bases at J, with 23 bases between the two ends. The CDR3 extends over 18 amino acids. Germline CDR1 is SGHAT and CDR2 is FQNNGV. CDR3 in amino acids: CASSFRLNRGSYDTEAFF. The CDR3 DNA is TGTGCCAGCAGCTTTCGGCTCAATAGAGGGAGTTACGACACTGAAGCTTTCTTT. Variable domain in full (rest from reference TRBV11-2 and TRBJ1-1): EAGVAQSPRYKIIEKRQSVAFWCNPISGHATLYWYQQILGQGPKLLIQFQNNGVVDDSQLPKDRFSAERLKGVDSTLKIQPAKLEDSAVYLCASSFRLNRGSYDTEAFFGQGTRLTVV.

The rearrangement uses TRBV19 and TRBJ2-7; the D gene is possibly TRBD2 (5 bases). This CDR3 comprises 15 residues. CDR1 LNHDA and CDR2 SQIVND come from the germline V gene (reference sequence). V was clipped by 4 bases and J by 3 bases, with 16 bases between them. Here the CDR3 DNA reads TGTGCCAGTAGTAGCCCCGAGAGGGCGGGCTACGAGCAGTACTTC. Its protein is CASSSPERAGYEQYF.

The chain joins TRBV6-5 to TRBJ2-7; D is perhaps TRBD2 (7 bases). Trimming cost V 7 bases and J 0 bases, with 16 bases left between them. This CDR3 comprises 15 residues. CDR1 is MNHEY and CDR2 is SVGAGI in the germline V gene. The CDR3 region has the DNA TGTGCCAGCACCAAAGAGGGGGGGCACTCCTACGAGCAGTACTTC. Its protein is CASTKEGGHSYEQYF.

This chain connects TRBV10-3 to TRBJ2-7; a possible D gene is TRBD1 (5 bases). Trimming shortened V by 7 bases and J by 3 bases, and 10 bases separated the two germline ends. The germline CDR1 and CDR2 sequences are ENHRY and SYGVKD. The CDR3 sequence is 12 residues long. CDR3 nucleotides: TGTGCCATCAACCAGGGCGGCTACGAGCAGTACTTC. It yields the protein CAINQGGYEQYF.

The chain combines TRBV15 with TRBJ1-5; D is possibly TRBD1 (6 bases). Looked up from germline, CDR1 is LNHNV and CDR2 is YYDKDF (reference sequence). The V and J ends lost 3 bases and 4 bases respectively, with 19 bases between them. The CDR3 loop spans 17 amino acids. As DNA, the CDR3 is TGTGCCACCAGCAGGGAAAAGTGGACAGACGGAAATCAGCCCCAGCATTTT. Translation: CATSREKWTDGNQPQHF.

The V call is TRBV19, the J call TRBJ2-7, with TRBD1 matching 7 bases. The germline CDR1 and CDR2 sequences are LNHDA and SQIVND (reference sequence). V shed 4 bases and J 0 bases; nucleotides not matched to a gene: 21. CDR3 length equals 20 residues. CDR3 sequence (DNA): TGTGCCAGTAGTAGATGGACAGGCCGCTCATCCACAGAAGTCTCCTACGAGCAGTACTTC. It translates to CASSRWTGRSSTEVSYEQYF.